This T cell receptor (beta chain) came from a study of T-cell reconstitution after alpha-beta-depleted transplantation in children. Findings of the study overall: Diversity and T-cell counts at one year after transplant derived mostly from new T cells. Several hundred expanded graft clones reportedly gave rise to the alpha-beta T cells present about two months after transplant. The study traced high day-60 TCRbeta diversity in some patients to surviving recipient T cells and thymic progenitors.

This clonotype was seen ten or more times. Its antigen remains unidentified. Preparation of the TCRbeta library used unique molecular identifiers. One entry per CDR3 protein results from TCRdb running MiXCR on the PCR reads. The top ten clones hold over 2% of a sample with hundreds of thousands of distinct CDR3 sequences, roughly 13% of them seen once. The junction had 6 bases not matched to a gene; V was cut back by 0 bases and J by 3 bases. The length of the CDR3 is 16 residues. Germline CDR1 reads MNHEY; CDR2 reads SMNVEV (reference sequence). The source is a male patient younger than 18 who had a stem cell transplant for acute myeloid leukemia, so the T cells may come from the graft donor. The chain recombines TRBV27 with TRBJ2-7; 9 bases fit TRBD2. Specimen: PBMCs, mostly from graft donor cells, collected 360 days after TCRalphabeta/CD19-depleted stem cell transplant. The CDR3 DNA reads TGTGCCAGCAGTTTATCACTTAGCGGGAGTATCTACGAGCAGTACTTC. This gives the protein CASSLSLSGSIYEQYF.